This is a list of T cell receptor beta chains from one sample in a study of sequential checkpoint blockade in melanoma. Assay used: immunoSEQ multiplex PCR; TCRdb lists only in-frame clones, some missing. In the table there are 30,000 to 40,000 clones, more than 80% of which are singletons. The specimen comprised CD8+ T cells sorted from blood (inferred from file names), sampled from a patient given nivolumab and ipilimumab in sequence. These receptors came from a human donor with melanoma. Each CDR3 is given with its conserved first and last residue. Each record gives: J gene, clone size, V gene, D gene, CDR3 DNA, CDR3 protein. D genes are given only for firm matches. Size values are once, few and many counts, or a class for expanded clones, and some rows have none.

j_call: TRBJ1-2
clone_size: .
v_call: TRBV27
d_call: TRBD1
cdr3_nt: TGTGCCAGCAGTTTATCTTCGGGACAGGGGTGGCCGGCCTATGGCTACACCTTC
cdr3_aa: CASSLSSGQGWPAYGYTF

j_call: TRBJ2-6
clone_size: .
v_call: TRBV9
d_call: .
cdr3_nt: TGTGCCAGCAGCGCTAGTTGGGTAGAGGCCAACGTCCTGACTTTC
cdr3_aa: CASSASWVEANVLTF

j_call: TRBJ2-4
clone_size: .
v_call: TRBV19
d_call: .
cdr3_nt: TGTGCTTCTCTCGGAGGAAACATTCAGTACTTC
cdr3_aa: CASLGGNIQYF

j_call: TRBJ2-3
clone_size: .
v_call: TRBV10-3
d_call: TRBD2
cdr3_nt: TGTGCCATCAGTGAGTCGGAAGCGGGAGGGGTTTCCACAGATACGCAGTATTTT
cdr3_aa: CAISESEAGGVSTDTQYF

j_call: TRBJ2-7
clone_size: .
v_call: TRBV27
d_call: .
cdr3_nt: TGTGCCAGCAGTTCACAGGTATACTACGAGCAGTACTTC
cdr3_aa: CASSSQVYYEQYF

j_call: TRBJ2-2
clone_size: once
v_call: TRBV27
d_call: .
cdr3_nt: TGTGCCAGCAGTTTACCTTACACCGGGGAGCTGTTTTTT
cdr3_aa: CASSLPYTGELFF

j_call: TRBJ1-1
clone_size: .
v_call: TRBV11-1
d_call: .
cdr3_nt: TGTGCCAGCAGCTCCGGAGTGAACACTGAAGCTTTCTTT
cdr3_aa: CASSSGVNTEAFF

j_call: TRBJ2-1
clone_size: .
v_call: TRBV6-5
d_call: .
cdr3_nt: TGTGCCAGCAAGGATAGCGACTACAATGAGCAGTTCTTC
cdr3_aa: CASKDSDYNEQFF

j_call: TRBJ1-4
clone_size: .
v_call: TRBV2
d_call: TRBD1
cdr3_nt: TGTGCCAGCAGTGTGCGGACAGGGGACGAAAAACTGTTTTTT
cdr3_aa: CASSVRTGDEKLFF

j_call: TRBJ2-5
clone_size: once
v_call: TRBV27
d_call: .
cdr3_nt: TGTGCCAGCAGTTTAGTACTAGGACAAGAGACCCAGTACTTC
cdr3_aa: CASSLVLGQETQYF

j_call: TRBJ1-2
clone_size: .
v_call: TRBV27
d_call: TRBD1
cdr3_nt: TGTGCCAGCAGTTCACTGCGGGACAGTTATGGCTACACCTTC
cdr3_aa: CASSSLRDSYGYTF

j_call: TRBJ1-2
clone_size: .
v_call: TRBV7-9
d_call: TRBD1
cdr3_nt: TGTGCCATTGGGGCAGGGGGGAACTATGGCTACACCTTC
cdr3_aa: CAIGAGGNYGYTF

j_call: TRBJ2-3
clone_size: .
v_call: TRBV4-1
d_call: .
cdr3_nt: TGCGCCAGCAGCCAAGTCATTGTCACAGATACGCAGTATTTT
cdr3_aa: CASSQVIVTDTQYF

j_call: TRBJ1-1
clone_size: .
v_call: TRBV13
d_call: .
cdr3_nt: TGTGCCAGCAGCTTAGCCCTACAGGGAAACACTGAAGCTTTCTTT
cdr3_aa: CASSLALQGNTEAFF

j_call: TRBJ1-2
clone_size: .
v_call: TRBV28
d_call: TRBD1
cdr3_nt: TGTGCCAGCAGTTTAGAGGGGACAGGGTATGGCTACACCTTC
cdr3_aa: CASSLEGTGYGYTF